This T cell receptor (beta chain) was retrieved from a study of T-cell memory formation after mild COVID-19 (dated by TCRdb to about 2021). A note on the overall study: Most TCR sequence clusters were specific to one of the two donors. Longitudinal TCRalpha and TCRbeta repertoire sequencing tracked T-cell clones expanding and contracting after mild COVID-19 in a couple of donors. Two young, previously healthy adult volunteers made up the cohort, one male and one female.

The CDR3 measures 14 amino acids from cysteine to phenylalanine. Kept here is only the CDR3 DNA, which spans 42 bases and is read in frame from base 1. V trim: 7 bases; J trim: 9 bases; unmatched bases: 10. According to the germline V gene (reference sequence), CDR1 reads MNHEY and CDR2 reads SMNVEV. This clonotype was detected only a few times. The antigen this receptor binds is unknown. It has no much larger one-base neighbor in the sample; base qualities were not kept. This sample was sequenced with an Illumina NovaSeq 6000. TCRalpha and TCRbeta cDNA libraries were built by 5'RACE with constant-segment primers, adding sample barcodes and unique molecular identifiers. RNA was extracted from every sample with Trizol reagent. The libraries were amplified in two PCR steps, and the second step added a second sample barcode and Illumina TruSeq adapters. Sequencing of the libraries was done on an Illumina NovaSeq, producing 2 x 150 bp paired-end reads. In the paper's pipeline: Reads were demultiplexed and collapsed into UMI-guided consensus sequences with migec v1.2.7. With mixcr v2.1.11, UMI consensuses were aligned to TRA and TRB V and J templates and assembled into clonotypes. A clonotype was counted as expanded or contracted only when both edgeR and NoisET called the clonotype significant, with the noise models trained on biological replicates. For edgeR calls, the thresholds were a false discovery rate-adjusted p below 0.01 and a log2 fold-change of 1. As an exploratory analysis of dynamics, PCA with hierarchical clustering was applied to max-normalized trajectories of the 1000 most abundant clonotypes. Separately sequenced CD4+ and CD8+ repertoires were used to assign the CD4 or CD8 phenotype of responding clones. The raw public reads went through TCRdb reprocessing: fastp at Q25, MiXCR clone calling, in-frame beta chains kept. Every entry covers one CDR3 protein and lists the most common genes and DNA from its rows. The V and J calls reflect TCRdb's pipeline rather than the authors' work. The sample includes fewer than 350,000 distinct CDR3 sequences, with less than 9.5% observed a single time. The leading ten clones occupy roughly 22% of the sample.

PBMCs were isolated by Ficoll-Paque density gradient centrifugation. Study-level results and caveats: Contracting CD4+ clones were located mainly in the CM and EM memory subsets, whereas CD8+ clones were found to be enriched in EMRA. The study included only a couple of mild cases, and larger cohorts that include severe cases with pre-infection samples were judged to be necessary. Some responding clones were detected in pre-infection memory, suggesting pre-existing cross-reactive memory T cells joined the SARS-CoV-2 response. SARS-CoV-2 specificity of the second-wave clones peaking on day 37 was not confirmed. From day 15 to 85, contracting clones showed balanced CD4/CD8 phenotypes, whereas a second wave of clones that expanded from day 15 to 37 leaned towards CD4+.

The sequence came from a man between 18 and 35 years old who had mild COVID-19 (a few samples of this study predate the infection). The sample titles of this study are shuffled in the database, so cell type and time point are left out; the donor was told from shared clones. The rearrangement combines TRBV27 with TRBJ2-1, with 9 junctional bases fitting TRBD2. Sequencing input: PBMCs or a T cell subset sorted from them (not recorded which). The DNA reads TGTGCCAGCATCCAGCGGGGGGAGTTCGGTGAGCAGTTCTTC. This yields the protein CASIQRGEFGEQFF.